This TCR beta chain was captured by sequencing in a study of identifying expanded T cells in peripheral blood. This clone was recorded a few times. Its antigen remains unknown. The germline V and J ends were trimmed by 6 bases and 3 bases, with 18 bases remaining between them. CDR1 is MNHNY and CDR2 is SVGAGI in the germline V gene (reference sequence). CDR3 size: 16 residues. Here immunoSEQ multiplex PCR was the method, and the copy in TCRdb shows in-frame clones only, minus some. The sample consists of approximately 94,000 clones, 88% of them appearing once. General observations from the study: Roughly two-week clone count variance significantly increased as total template count grew.

The material sequenced was blood. This clonotype originated in a person between 18 and 70 years old in good health. The chain is built from TRBV6-6 and TRBJ2-1; D gene ambiguous. The CDR3 here is CASSIKGHHYYNEQFF. CDR3 DNA sequence: TGTGCCAGCAGCATCAAGGGCCATCACTACTACAATGAGCAGTTCTTC.